This note documents a single T cell receptor (beta chain) sequence. Its specificity is not known. This sample was taken from a study of blood T cells in healthy people across ages. The CDR3 contains 17 residues. Trimming took off 3 bases at V and 1 base at J, with 18 bases between the two ends. Germline V gives CDR1 WNHNN, CDR2 SYGVQD (reference sequence). Study-wide results and caveats: In older individuals, TCR beta diversity per million T cells was lower, falling roughly linearly with age.

Donors gave roughly 10 milliliters of peripheral blood apiece. For the second PCR, which ran for about 7 to 11 cycles, a sample-barcoded 5' primer and a J-beta primer mix were used. A template-switch adaptor that had 12 random nucleotides put a tag on each cDNA molecule. From each sample, at least 2.5 million paired-end reads containing CDR3 were obtained. In TCRdb, the 5' RACE reads were re-called with MiXCR into one record per CDR3 protein. Among hundreds of thousands of distinct CDR3 sequences, 58% were seen once, and the ten largest hold over 30%. The receptor comes from a man aged 55 to 70 in good health. Sequenced sample: blood. The chain joins TRBV10-1 to TRBJ1-1; D is unresolved. CDR3 amino acids: CASSDGSGIGANTEAFF. DNA of the CDR3: TGCGCCAGCAGTGACGGTTCTGGGATCGGCGCGAACACTGAAGCTTTCTTT.